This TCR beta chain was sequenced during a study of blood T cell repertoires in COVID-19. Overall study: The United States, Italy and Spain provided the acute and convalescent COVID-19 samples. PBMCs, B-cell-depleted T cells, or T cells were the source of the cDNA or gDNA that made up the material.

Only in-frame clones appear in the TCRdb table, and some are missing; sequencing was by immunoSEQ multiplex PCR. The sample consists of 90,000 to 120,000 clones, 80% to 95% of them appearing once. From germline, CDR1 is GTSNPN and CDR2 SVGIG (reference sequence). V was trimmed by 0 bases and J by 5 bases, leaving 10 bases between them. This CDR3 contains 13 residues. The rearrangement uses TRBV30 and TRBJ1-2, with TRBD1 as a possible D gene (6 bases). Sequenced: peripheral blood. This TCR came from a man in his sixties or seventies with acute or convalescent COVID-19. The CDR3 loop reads CAWSVIQGYGYTF. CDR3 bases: TGTGCCTGGAGTGTAATACAGGGATATGGCTACACCTTC.